What follows is one T cell receptor (beta chain) and its context. Its specific antigen is unknown. No base qualities exist here, and no much larger clone lies one base off it. These data are taken from a study of T cell responses to AZD1222 COVID-19 vaccine (dated by TCRdb to the early 2020s). Some background on the complete study: AZD1222 recipients whose second dose came at about 4 weeks and those whose second dose came at about 12 weeks were combined into one group, since spike-specific TCR depth and breadth did not differ between the two schedules. A total of 233 trial participants underwent TCR sequencing, of whom 207 had received two doses of AZD1222 and about 26 had received two doses of the MenACWY control vaccine. Trial participants were enrolled by age into subgroups of 18-55, 56-69 and 70-plus years, and 148, 28 and 57 TCR-sequenced participants, respectively, were included in these subgroups.

The CDR3 regions of human TCRbeta chains were analyzed by immunosequencing. In the original analysis: TCRs in the repertoires were compared against a reference library of SARS-CoV-2-specific TCRs that had been generated with the MIRA antigen-specificity platform. Breadth meant the fraction of unique TCRs that were SARS-CoV-2-associated, whereas depth meant the fraction of total T cells that were SARS-CoV-2-associated. Each spike-specific TCR was assigned to its reactive spike region and to a CD4 or CD8 class using the MIRA data. Log10-transformed breadth and depth values were compared by one-way ANOVA with Sidak's multiple comparisons tests. In TCRdb, the immuneACCESS table is reduced to in-frame sequences with V and J assigned. These tables do not hold every clone; where another copy was compared, an unresolved V gene accounts for under half, and the others remain unexplained. V, J and clone size derive from that table, while D and trimming were established from the DNA sequence. The sample table contains 86,000 or so clones; only one count was recorded for roughly nine tenths of them. 2.5% to 3.5% of the sample rests with the top ten.

What this sample's time point label stands for: baseline before first vaccination. The vaccinee samples were drawn from two UK trials, COV001 and COV002, one of which was a single-blind randomized controlled phase 2/3 trial testing AZD1222 (ChAdOx1 nCoV-19) in healthy adults. Trial participant PBMC samples were collected at day 0 and day 28 after the second dose for TCRbeta chain sequencing. Counted from cysteine to phenylalanine, this CDR3 has 11 amino acids. The CDR3 DNA has 33 bases and is translated from base 1. CDR1 SGHAT and CDR2 FQNNGV are derived from the germline V gene. The V end loses 5 bases and the J end loses 8 bases, and a stretch of 10 bases separates them. General conclusions and limits of the study: Because no day 14 peak-response samples were available, repertoires were characterized only after the peak T cell response. Conclusions about previously exposed vaccinees are limited, since just a handful of AZD1222 recipients were seropositive for SARS-CoV-2 at baseline. The 56-69-year group was small, and its depth increase did not reach significance, likely because of low power. Spike-specific TCR breadth and depth rose significantly after two AZD1222 doses compared with day 0 and with MenACWY recipients. Vaccine-associated CD4 TCRs spanned the whole spike protein, with dominant responses in regions 160-218 and 743-854. Participants were mostly white British, with more females than males. The authors suggested clonal diversity may have been underestimated. Epitopes outside the regions mutated in the B.1.351 and B.1.1.7 variants were reportedly recognized by nearly half of the unique spike-specific TCRs.

This sequence originates from an adult in good health. Sequencing used peripheral blood, obtained on day 0 of AZD1222 vaccination. Recombination linked TRBV11-2 to TRBJ2-7; the D region may be TRBD1 or TRBD2, each matching 5 bases equally. The sequenced DNA is TGTGCCAGCAGCCCGGGGCCACAGCAGTACTTC. Its amino acids are CASSPGPQQYF. With the rest looked up from the reference TRBV11-2 and TRBJ2-7 genes rather than sequenced, the full variable domain is EAGVAQSPRYKIIEKRQSVAFWCNPISGHATLYWYQQILGQGPKLLIQFQNNGVVDDSQLPKDRFSAERLKGVDSTLKIQPAKLEDSAVYLCASSPGPQQYFGPGTRLTVT.